One sample yielded the 20 T cell receptor beta chains listed below, sequenced in a study of blood T cells in healthy people across ages. Next came a second PCR, run for about 6 to 12 cycles, which used a sample-barcoded 5' primer along with a J-beta primer mix. TCRdb recomputed calls from the 5' RACE reads with MiXCR, one row per CDR3 protein. Counted here are 1,500,000 or so distinct CDR3 sequences, about 42% occurring once; the ten biggest clones make up around 4%. The sequencing sample was made of blood. These receptors all stem from a woman between 18 and 30 years old in good health.

The rearrangement uses TRBV20-1 and TRBJ2-7, with D perhaps assigned TRBD1 or TRBD2 (6 bases each). Trimming left V 6 bases short and J 6 bases short, with 27 bases between. The CDR3 spans 16 residues. Looked up from germline, CDR1 is DFQATT and CDR2 is SNEGSKA (reference sequence). CDR3 nucleotides: TGCAGTGCAATGGGGGGCCGGCTAGGTCGGTTTGGCGAGCAGTACTTC. This translates into CSAMGGRLGRFGEQYF.

This chain links TRBV29-1 with TRBJ2-7; TRBD1 aligns across 10 bases. Germline V gene sequence: CDR1 SQVTM, CDR2 ANQGSEA. V lost 5 bases and J lost 4; bases outside the gene matches: 8. The CDR3 has 14 residues. As DNA, the CDR3 is TGCAGCGTTTCGCTCCTGGACAGGGGGTACGAGCAGTACTTC. Protein product: CSVSLLDRGYEQYF.

The chain recombines TRBV2 with TRBJ2-1; D gene unclear. The DNA end favors TRBJ2-7, so the J call may be wrong. Germline V CDR1 and CDR2: SNHLY, FYNNEI. The CDR3 length is 12 residues. The CDR3 bases are TGTGTCGTGAGGCAGAGAGACAATGAGCAGTACTTC. Translating it yields CVVRQRDNEQYF.

The genes are TRBV7-3 and TRBJ2-3; D is ambiguous. Germline V CDR1 and CDR2: SGHTA, FQGTGA. With 3 bases removed from V and 0 bases from J, the gap between germline ends came to 13 bases. The CDR3 contains 16 residues. CDR3 protein: CASSLSREYSTDTQYF. The CDR3 coding sequence is TGTGCCAGCAGCTTGTCTAGGGAATATAGCACAGATACGCAGTATTTT.

The rearrangement links TRBV21-1 to TRBJ2-4; the listed D gene, TRBD1, was not tested against the DNA. TRBV21-1 is reported as a pseudogene. CDR3 length equals 15 residues. The DNA of the CDR3 is TGTGCCAGCAGCCCGCCCGGGAAAACAGGCAACATTCAGTACTTC. It translates to CASSPPGKTGNIQYF.

This clonotype was detected many times. The V and J genes are TRBV20-1 and TRBJ1-2; TRBD1 matches 8 bases. Trimming cost V 3 bases and J 8 bases; bases outside gene matches: 5. The germline V gene encodes CDR1 DFQATT and CDR2 SNEGSKA (reference sequence). The CDR3 contains 12 residues. The CDR3 is CSARDRVWGYTF. CDR3 DNA sequence: TGCAGTGCTAGGGACAGGGTATGGGGCTACACCTTC.

This clonotype appeared a single time. The chain couples TRBV28 to TRBJ1-5; 11 bases match TRBD1. Germline V CDR1 and CDR2: MDHEN, SYDVKM. The CDR3 covers 21 residues. The J segment lost 2 bases and the V segment lost 6 bases, leaving 21 bases of the junction unmatched. The CDR3 spells CASSPVLGRDRGMIGNQPQHF. The CDR3 bases are TGTGCCAGCAGCCCAGTTTTAGGCCGGGACAGGGGGATGATAGGCAATCAGCCCCAGCATTTT.

This chain joins TRBV20-1 and TRBJ2-7, with a tentative D call TRBD1 (6 bases). Germline CDR1 is DFQATT and CDR2 is SNEGSKA (reference sequence). Trimming removed 0 bases from V and 0 bases from J, with 15 bases in between. The CDR3 runs to 16 residues. The CDR3 region has the DNA TGCAGTGCTAGAGACCCCAAAACAGGGAACTCCTACGAGCAGTACTTC. Its translation: CSARDPKTGNSYEQYF.

The sample holds a few counts of this clonotype. The V and J genes are TRBV6-5 and TRBJ1-1, with 7 bases that match TRBD1. This CDR3 spans 16 amino acids. Looked up from germline, CDR1 is MNHEY and CDR2 is SVGAGI. V was pared by 4 bases and J by 2 bases, with 10 bases of the junction left unmatched. The CDR3 DNA is TGTGCCAGCAGTTCCCAGGGGGGCCGAAGAAACACTGAAGCTTTCTTT. Residues: CASSSQGGRRNTEAFF.

The sample holds a few counts of this clonotype. Just one base apart from a much larger clone, this may be a read error. This rearrangement joins TRBV4-3 to TRBJ2-1; TRBD1 matches 8 bases. Gene TRBJ2-7 matches the end of the DNA better, so the J call may be wrong. This CDR3 region has 15 residues. Germline V gives CDR1 LGHNA, CDR2 YSLEER. In DNA, the CDR3 is TGCGCCAGCAGCCCCCGGACAGGGTCTTACAATGAGCAGTACTTC. Its translation is CASSPRTGSYNEQYF.

This sequence joins TRBV6-2 or TRBV6-3 and TRBJ2-5; D is ambiguous. The ends were cut back, 2 bases at V and 2 bases at J, with 9 bases in the middle. This CDR3 comprises 14 residues. CDR1 is MNHEY and CDR2 is SVGEGT in the germline V gene. The CDR3 reads CASSYRNAQETQYF. As DNA, the CDR3 is TGTGCCAGCAGTTACCGGAATGCTCAAGAGACCCAGTACTTC.

The J gene is TRBJ1-2, the V gene TRBV5-1; D remains ambiguous. The V gene lost 0 bases and the J gene lost 8 bases, with 14 bases spanning the gap. Germline V gives CDR1 SGHRS, CDR2 YFSETQ. The CDR3 contains 14 residues. In DNA, the CDR3 is TGCGCCAGCAGCTTGGCCCGGGAAGTTGGGGGCTACACCTTC. Its translation is CASSLAREVGGYTF.

This clonotype was seen only once. The chain employs TRBV7-8 and TRBJ2-5; D unresolved. The V end was cut by 3 bases, the J end by 11 bases, with 13 bases between. This CDR3 contains 12 residues. Germline CDR1 SGHVS, CDR2 FQNEAQ. CDR3: CASSFRTREQYF. DNA for the CDR3: TGTGCCAGCAGCTTCCGGACCAGAGAGCAGTACTTC.

A word on this clonotype: The junction departs from the called germline gene at one end, perhaps through a read error. This chain joins TRBV20-1 and TRBJ1-2; no clear D gene. The CDR3 is 10 amino acids. Germline V gives CDR1 DFQATT, CDR2 SNEGSKA (reference sequence). CDR3 sequence (DNA): TGCAGTGCAAGAGCGGGAGGCTACACCTTC. Translation: CSARAGGYTF.

The DNA of the CDR3 is TGTGCCAGCAGCCAGATACTCGGTGCTTTGGATACGCAGTATTTT. Translating it yields CASSQILGALDTQYF. The chain couples TRBV14 to TRBJ2-3, with no clear D. Trimming took 3 bases from V and 6 from J, leaving 16 bases between them. Germline assignment: CDR1 SGHDN and CDR2 FVKESK. The length of the CDR3 is 15 residues.

The chain's CDR3 is CATSSSGTGNTEAFF. CDR3 in DNA: TGTGCCACTAGTTCTTCCGGGACAGGGAACACTGAAGCTTTCTTT. This chain links TRBV24-1 with TRBJ1-1; 8 positions match TRBD1. The V gene end was trimmed by 10 bases and the J gene end by 1 base; junction bases not matched to a gene: 10. The CDR3 spans 15 residues. Germline assignment: CDR1 KGHDR and CDR2 SFDVKD.

In its sample, this clonotype was seen a few times. The genes are TRBV20-1 and TRBJ2-3; the D gene is possibly TRBD2 (6 bases). Per the germline V gene, CDR1 is DFQATT and CDR2 is SNEGSKA (reference sequence). Between the trimmed V and J ends, which lost 6 bases and 0 bases, there was a span of 16 bases. The length of the CDR3 is 15 residues. CDR3 sequence reads: CSAEALALSTDTQYF. In DNA, the CDR3 is TGCAGTGCGGAAGCACTAGCCTTGAGCACAGATACGCAGTATTTT.

The chain joins TRBV4-1 to TRBJ2-5; D gene unclear. Germline V CDR1 and CDR2: MGHRA, YSYEKL. This CDR3 is 14 amino acids long. Trimming pared 0 bases from V and 1 base from J, leaving 6 bases between. The CDR3 DNA follows: TGCGCCAGCAGCCAAGACGGGCTCCAAGAGACCCAGTACTTC. Its protein is CASSQDGLQETQYF.

The chain uses TRBV12-5 and TRBJ2-1; the D call may be TRBD1 or TRBD2 (5 bases each). Trimming shortened V by 7 bases and J by 4 bases, and 14 bases separated the two germline ends. Germline V gives CDR1 LGHNT, CDR2 FRNRAP. The CDR3 sequence is 14 residues long. In DNA, the CDR3 is TGTGCTAGTGCCCCGGGACCTACATACAATGAGCAGTTCTTC. Translation gives CASAPGPTYNEQFF.

This clonotype appeared once. This chain joins TRBV2 and TRBJ2-4; no definite D call. Matching the DNA end better, TRBJ2-5 makes the J call doubtful. Germline V lookup: CDR1 SNHLY, CDR2 FYNNEI. CDR3 size: 13 residues. The CDR3, as DNA: TGTGCCAGCAGCGCTAACCGGCAAGAGACCCAGTACTTC. This gives the protein CASSANRQETQYF.